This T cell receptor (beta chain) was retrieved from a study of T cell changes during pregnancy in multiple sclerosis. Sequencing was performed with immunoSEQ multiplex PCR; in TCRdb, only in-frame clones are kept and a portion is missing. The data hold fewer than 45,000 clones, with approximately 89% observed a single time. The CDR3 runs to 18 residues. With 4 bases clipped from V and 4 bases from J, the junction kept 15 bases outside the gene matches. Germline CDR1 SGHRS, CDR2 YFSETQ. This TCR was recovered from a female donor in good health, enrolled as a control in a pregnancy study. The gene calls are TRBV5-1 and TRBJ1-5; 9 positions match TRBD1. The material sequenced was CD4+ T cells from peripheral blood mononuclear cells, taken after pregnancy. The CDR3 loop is CASSRHPPDRGGNQPQHF. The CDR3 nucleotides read TGCGCCAGCAGCCGACACCCACCGGACAGGGGAGGTAATCAGCCCCAGCATTTT.